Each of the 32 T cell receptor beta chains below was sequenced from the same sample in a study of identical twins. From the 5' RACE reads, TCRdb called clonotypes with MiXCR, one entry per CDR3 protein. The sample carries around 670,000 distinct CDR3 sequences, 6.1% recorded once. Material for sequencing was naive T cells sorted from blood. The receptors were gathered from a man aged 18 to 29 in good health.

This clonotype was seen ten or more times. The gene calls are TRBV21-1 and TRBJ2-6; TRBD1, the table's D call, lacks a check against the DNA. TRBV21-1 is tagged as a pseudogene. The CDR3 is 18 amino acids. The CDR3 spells CASSIFRESYSGANVLTF. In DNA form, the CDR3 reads TGTGCCAGCAGCATTTTCAGGGAATCTTACTCTGGGGCCAACGTCCTGACTTTC.

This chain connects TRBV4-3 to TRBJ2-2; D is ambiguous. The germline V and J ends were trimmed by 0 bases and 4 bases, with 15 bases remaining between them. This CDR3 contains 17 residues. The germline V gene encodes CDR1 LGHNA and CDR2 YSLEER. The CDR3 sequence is CASSQDDKVPFTGELFF. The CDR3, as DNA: TGCGCCAGCAGCCAAGATGATAAAGTCCCATTCACCGGGGAGCTGTTTTTT.

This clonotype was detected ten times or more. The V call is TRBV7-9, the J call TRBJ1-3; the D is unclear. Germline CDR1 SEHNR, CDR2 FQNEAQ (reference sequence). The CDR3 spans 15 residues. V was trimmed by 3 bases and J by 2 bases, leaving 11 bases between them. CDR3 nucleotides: TGTGCCAGCAGCTTCAGACCTACCCCTGGAAACACCATATATTTT. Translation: CASSFRPTPGNTIYF. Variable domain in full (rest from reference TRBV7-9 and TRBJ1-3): DTGVSQNPRHKITKRGQNVTFRCDPISEHNRLYWYRQTLGQGPEFLTYFQNEAQLEKSRLLSDRFSAERPKGSFSTLEIQRTEQGDSAMYLCASSFRPTPGNTIYFGEGSWLTVV.

As DNA, the CDR3 is TGCGCCAGCAGCTTAGGACTAGACTTACGCACAGATACGCAGTATTTT. This gives the protein CASSLGLDLRTDTQYF. The V and J genes are TRBV5-1 and TRBJ2-3, with 7 nucleotides matching TRBD2. Germline V gene sequence: CDR1 SGHRS, CDR2 YFSETQ. The CDR3 sequence is 16 residues long. V shed 2 bases and J 1 base; nucleotides not matched to a gene: 7.

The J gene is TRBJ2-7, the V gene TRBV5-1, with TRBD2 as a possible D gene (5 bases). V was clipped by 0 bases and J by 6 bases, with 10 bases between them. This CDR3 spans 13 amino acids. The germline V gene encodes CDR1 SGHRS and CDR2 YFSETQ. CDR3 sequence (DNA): TGCGCCAGCAGCTTGGCCCGGGGTGGCGAGCAGTACGTC. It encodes CASSLARGGEQYV.

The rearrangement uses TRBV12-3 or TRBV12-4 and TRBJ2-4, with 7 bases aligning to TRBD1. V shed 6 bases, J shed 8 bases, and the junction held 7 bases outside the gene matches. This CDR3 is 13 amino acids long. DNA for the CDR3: TGTGCCAGCAGCCCCGAGGGGGCCGACATTCAGTACTTC. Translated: CASSPEGADIQYF.

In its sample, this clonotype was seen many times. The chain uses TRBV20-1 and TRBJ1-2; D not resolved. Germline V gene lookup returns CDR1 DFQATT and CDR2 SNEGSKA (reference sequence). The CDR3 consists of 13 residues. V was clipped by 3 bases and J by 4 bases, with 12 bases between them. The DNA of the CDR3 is TGCAGTGCTAGTTATTCTGAGGTCTATGGCTACACCTTC. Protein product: CSASYSEVYGYTF.

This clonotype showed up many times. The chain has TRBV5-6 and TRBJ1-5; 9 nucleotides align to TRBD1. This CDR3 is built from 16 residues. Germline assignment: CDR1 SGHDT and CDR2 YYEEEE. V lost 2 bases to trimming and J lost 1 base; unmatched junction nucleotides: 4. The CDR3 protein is CASSFTGTGSNQPQHF. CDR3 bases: TGTGCCAGCAGCTTTACCGGGACAGGGAGCAATCAGCCCCAGCATTTT.

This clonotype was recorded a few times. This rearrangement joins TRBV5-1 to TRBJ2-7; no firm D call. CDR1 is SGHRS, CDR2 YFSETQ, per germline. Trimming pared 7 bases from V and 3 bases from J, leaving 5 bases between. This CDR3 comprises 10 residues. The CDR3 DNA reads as TGCGCCAGCCTCCGCTACGAGCAGTACGTC. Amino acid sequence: CASLRYEQYV.

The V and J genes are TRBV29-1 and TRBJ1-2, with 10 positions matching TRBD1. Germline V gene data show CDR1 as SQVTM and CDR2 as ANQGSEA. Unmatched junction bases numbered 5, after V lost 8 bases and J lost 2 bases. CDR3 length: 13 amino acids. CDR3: CSSDRGPNYGYTF. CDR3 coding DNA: TGCAGCTCCGACAGGGGGCCAAACTATGGCTACACCTTC.

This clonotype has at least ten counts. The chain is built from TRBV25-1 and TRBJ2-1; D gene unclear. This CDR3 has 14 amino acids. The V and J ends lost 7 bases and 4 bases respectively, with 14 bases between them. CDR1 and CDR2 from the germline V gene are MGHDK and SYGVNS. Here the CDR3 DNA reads TGTGCCAGCACCCCAGCCCAATGGTACAATGAGCAGTTCTTC. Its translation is CASTPAQWYNEQFF.

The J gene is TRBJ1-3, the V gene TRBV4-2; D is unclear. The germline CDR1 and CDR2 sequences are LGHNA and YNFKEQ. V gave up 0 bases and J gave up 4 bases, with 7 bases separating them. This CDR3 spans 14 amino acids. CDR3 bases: TGTGCCAGCAGCCAAGATAAGTCGGGAAACACCATATATTTT. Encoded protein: CASSQDKSGNTIYF.

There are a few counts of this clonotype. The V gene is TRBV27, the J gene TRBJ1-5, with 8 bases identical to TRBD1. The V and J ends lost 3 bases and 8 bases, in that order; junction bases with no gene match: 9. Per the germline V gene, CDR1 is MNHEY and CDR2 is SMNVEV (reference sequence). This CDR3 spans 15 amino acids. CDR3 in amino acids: CASSLVRGQGEPQHF. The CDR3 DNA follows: TGTGCCAGCAGTTTGGTCAGGGGGCAAGGGGAGCCCCAGCATTTT.

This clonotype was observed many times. The CDR3 here is CASSLIPASTDTQYF. For the CDR3, the DNA is TGTGCCAGCAGCTTGATCCCAGCTAGCACAGATACGCAGTATTTT. The chain recombines TRBV7-2 with TRBJ2-3; no definite D call. Trimming stripped 3 bases from V and 0 bases from J, with 10 bases between. Germline values: CDR1 SGHTA, CDR2 FQGNSA. The CDR3 contains 15 residues.

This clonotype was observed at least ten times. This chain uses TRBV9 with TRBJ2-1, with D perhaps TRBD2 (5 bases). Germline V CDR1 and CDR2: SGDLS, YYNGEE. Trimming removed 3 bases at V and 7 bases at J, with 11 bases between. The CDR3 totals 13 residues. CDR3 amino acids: CASSGNTGNEQFF. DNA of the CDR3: TGTGCCAGCAGCGGGAATACGGGGAATGAGCAGTTCTTC.

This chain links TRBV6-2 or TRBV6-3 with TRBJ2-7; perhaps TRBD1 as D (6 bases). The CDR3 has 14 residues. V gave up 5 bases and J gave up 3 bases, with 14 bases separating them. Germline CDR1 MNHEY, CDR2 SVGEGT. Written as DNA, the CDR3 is TGTGCCAGCAGTCAGGGGACATTAAACTACGAGCAGTACGTC. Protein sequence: CASSQGTLNYEQYV.

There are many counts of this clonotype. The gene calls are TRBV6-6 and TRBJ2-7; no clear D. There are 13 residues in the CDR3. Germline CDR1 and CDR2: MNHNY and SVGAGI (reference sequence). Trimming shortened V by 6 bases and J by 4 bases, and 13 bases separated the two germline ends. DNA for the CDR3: TGTGCCAGCAGACCCGACACTCCGTACGAGCAGTACTTC. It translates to CASRPDTPYEQYF.

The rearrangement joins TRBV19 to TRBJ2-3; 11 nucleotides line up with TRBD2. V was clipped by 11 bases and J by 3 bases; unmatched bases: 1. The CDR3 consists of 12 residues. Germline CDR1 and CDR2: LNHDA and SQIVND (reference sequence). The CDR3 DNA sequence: TGTGCCGCTAGCGGGAGGACAGATACGCAGTATTTT. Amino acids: CAASGRTDTQYF.

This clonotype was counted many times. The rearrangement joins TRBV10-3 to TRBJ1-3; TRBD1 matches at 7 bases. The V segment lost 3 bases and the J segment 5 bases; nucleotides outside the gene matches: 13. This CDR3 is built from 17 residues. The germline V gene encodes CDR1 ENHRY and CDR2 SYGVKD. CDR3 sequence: CAISDPGGTFRRNTIYF. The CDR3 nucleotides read TGTGCCATCAGTGATCCAGGGGGGACCTTTCGGAGAAACACCATATATTTT.

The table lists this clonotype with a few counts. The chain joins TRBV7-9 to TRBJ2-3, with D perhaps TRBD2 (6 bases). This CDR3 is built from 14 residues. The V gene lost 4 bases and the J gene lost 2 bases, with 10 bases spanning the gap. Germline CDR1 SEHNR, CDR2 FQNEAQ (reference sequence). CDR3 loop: CASSWRTNTDTQYF. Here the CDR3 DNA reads TGTGCCAGCAGCTGGCGGACTAACACAGATACGCAGTATTTT.

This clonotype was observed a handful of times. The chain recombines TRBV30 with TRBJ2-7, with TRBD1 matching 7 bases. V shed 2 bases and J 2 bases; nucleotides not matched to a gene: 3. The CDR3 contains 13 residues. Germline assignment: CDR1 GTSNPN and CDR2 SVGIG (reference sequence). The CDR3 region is CAWSPGQTYEQYV. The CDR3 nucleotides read TGTGCCTGGAGTCCGGGACAGACCTACGAGCAGTACGTC.

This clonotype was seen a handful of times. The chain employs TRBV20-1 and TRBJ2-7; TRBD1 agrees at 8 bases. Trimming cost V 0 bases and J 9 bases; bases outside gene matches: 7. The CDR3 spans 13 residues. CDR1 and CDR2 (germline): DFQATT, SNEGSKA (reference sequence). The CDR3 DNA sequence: TGCAGTGCTAGAGAGATAAACAGGGGGTGGCAGTACGTC. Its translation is CSAREINRGWQYV.

CDR3 sequence (DNA): TGTGCCAGCAGTGTAGGCGGGAGAGGGAGCAATGAGCAGTTCTTC. This translates into CASSVGGRGSNEQFF. The chain has TRBV2 and TRBJ2-1; 7 nucleotides match TRBD2. This CDR3 is 15 amino acids long. Germline trimming cut 4 bases from V and 6 bases from J; bases unmatched to any gene: 9. Germline CDR1 reads SNHLY; CDR2 reads FYNNEI.

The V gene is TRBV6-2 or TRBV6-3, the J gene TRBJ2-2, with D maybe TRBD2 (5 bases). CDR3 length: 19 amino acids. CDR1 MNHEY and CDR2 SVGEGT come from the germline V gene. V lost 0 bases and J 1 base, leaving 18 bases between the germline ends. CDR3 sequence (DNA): TGTGCCAGCAGTTACTCACTAGAATGGATGGTGTGGAACACCGGGGAGCTGTTTTTT. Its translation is CASSYSLEWMVWNTGELFF.

CDR3 DNA sequence: TGTGCCAGCAGTCCGCAGACAGGCCGGGCGGCCTACGAGCAGTACTTC. The encoded protein is CASSPQTGRAAYEQYF. The chain is built from TRBV12-3 or TRBV12-4 and TRBJ2-7, with TRBD1 as a possible D gene (6 bases). Trimming shortened V by 5 bases and J by 2 bases, and 19 bases separated the two germline ends. There are 16 residues in the CDR3.

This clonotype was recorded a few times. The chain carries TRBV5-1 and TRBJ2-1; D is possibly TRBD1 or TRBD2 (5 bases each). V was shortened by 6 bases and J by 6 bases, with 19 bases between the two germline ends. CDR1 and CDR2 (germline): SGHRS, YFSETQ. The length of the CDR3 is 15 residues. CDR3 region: CASTAGASGVNEQFF. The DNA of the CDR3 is TGCGCCAGCACCGCCGGGGCATCGGGTGTCAATGAGCAGTTCTTC.

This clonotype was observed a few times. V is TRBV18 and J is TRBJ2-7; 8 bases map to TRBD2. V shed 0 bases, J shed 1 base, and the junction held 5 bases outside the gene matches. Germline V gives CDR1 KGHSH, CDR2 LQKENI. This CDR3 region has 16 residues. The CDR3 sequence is CASSPPLAGPSYEQYF. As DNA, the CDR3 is TGTGCCAGCTCACCACCGTTAGCGGGGCCTTCCTACGAGCAGTACTTC.

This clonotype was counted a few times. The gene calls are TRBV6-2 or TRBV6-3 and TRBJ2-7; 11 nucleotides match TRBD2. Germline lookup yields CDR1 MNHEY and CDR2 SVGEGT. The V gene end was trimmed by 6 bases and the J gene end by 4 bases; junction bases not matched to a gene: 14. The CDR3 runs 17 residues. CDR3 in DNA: TGTGCCAGCAGCCCCGGCCCACTAGCGGGAGTGACGTACGAGCAGTACTTC. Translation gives CASSPGPLAGVTYEQYF.

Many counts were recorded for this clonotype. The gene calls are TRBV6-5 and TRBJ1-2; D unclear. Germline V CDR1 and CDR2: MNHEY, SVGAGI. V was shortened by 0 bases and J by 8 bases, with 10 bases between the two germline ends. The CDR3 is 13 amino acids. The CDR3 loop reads CASSYSAQKGYTF. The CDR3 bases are TGTGCCAGCAGTTACTCCGCGCAAAAGGGCTACACCTTC.

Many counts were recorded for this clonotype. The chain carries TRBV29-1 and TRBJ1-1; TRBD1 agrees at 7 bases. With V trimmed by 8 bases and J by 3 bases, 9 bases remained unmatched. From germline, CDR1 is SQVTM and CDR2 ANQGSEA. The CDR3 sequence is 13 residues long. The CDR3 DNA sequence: TGCAGCACCAGACAGGGTGGGTACACTGAAGCTTTCTTT. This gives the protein CSTRQGGYTEAFF.

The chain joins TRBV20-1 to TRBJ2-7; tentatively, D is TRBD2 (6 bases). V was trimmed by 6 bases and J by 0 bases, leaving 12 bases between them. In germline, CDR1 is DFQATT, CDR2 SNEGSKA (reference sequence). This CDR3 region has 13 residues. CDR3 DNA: TGCAGTGCCCGGGACTGGCACTCCTACGAGCAGTACTTC. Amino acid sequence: CSARDWHSYEQYF.

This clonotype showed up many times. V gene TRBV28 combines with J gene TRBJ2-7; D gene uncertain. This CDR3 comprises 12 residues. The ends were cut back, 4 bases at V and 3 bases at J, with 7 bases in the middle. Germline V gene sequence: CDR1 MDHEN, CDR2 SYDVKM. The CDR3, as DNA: TGTGCCAGCAGTTCCTCCCACTACGAGCAGTACTTC. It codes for CASSSSHYEQYF. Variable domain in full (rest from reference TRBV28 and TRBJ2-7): DVKVTQSSRYLVKRTGEKVFLECVQDMDHENMFWYRQDPGLGLRLIYFSYDVKMKEKGDIPEGYSVSREKKERFSLILESASTNQTSMYLCASSSSHYEQYFGPGTRLTVT.